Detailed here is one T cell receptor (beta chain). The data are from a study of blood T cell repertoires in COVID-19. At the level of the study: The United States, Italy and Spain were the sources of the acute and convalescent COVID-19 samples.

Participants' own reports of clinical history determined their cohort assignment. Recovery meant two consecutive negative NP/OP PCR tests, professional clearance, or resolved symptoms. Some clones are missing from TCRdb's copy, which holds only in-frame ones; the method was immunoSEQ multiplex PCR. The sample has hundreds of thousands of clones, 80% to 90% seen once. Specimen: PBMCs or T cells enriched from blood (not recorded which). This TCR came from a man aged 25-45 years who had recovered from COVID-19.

The CDR3 nucleotides are TGTGCCAGGGAACCAGGTATCGCTGGAAACACCATATATTTT. This encodes CAREPGIAGNTIYF. The chain carries TRBV27 and TRBJ1-3, with D hard to call. V was shortened by 9 bases and J by 2 bases, with 14 bases between the two germline ends. The CDR3 consists of 14 residues. Germline assignment: CDR1 MNHEY and CDR2 SMNVEV (reference sequence).